Presented here are 25 T cell receptor beta chains from one specimen sequenced in a study of esophageal squamous cell carcinoma tumors. PCR used a TCR alpha or TCR beta constant-region primer with a P20EA primer, then nested PCR with CA2 or CB2. A polyT18-containing BSL-18E primer started reverse transcription before unbiased adaptor ligation RT-PCR amplified the TCR genes. TCRdb reprocessed the 5' RACE reads via MiXCR and lists one record per CDR3 protein. The sample records around 5,000 distinct CDR3 sequences, 22% being singletons. Sample: tumor tissue. The receptors stem from a man between 50 and 79 years old with esophageal squamous cell carcinoma.

This clonotype is termed medium-sized (0.01 to 0.1%). The chain employs TRBV7-9 and TRBJ2-1; D may be TRBD2 (5 bases). This CDR3 comprises 11 residues. In germline, CDR1 is SEHNR, CDR2 FQNEAQ (reference sequence). The CDR3 DNA is TGTGCGAGCGGATGGGCAAATGAGCAGTTCTTC. Translated: CASGWANEQFF. Supplemented by reference TRBV7-9 and TRBJ2-1, the full variable domain reads DTGVSQNPRHKITKRGQNVTFRCDPISEHNRLYWYRQTLGQGPEFLTYFQNEAQLEKSRLLSDRFSAERPKGSFSTLEIQRTEQGDSAMYLCASGWANEQFFGPGTRLTVL.

Note on this clonotype: This may be a read error: a much more frequent sequence differs by one nucleotide. The V and J genes are TRBV25-1 and TRBJ2-1; D is undetermined. The CDR3 runs to 9 residues. Germline CDR1 reads MGHDK; CDR2 reads SYGVNS. V shed 8 bases and J shed 13 bases, with 9 bases lying between them. The CDR3 sequence: CASGTDQFF. CDR3 coding DNA: TGTGCCAGCGGCACAGATCAGTTCTTC.

This clonotype rates as medium-sized. J is TRBJ1-1 and V is TRBV5-6; no firm D call. This CDR3 has 13 amino acids. Trimming took 1 base from V and 0 from J, leaving 4 bases between them. Germline V gives CDR1 SGHDT, CDR2 YYEEEE. The CDR3 sequence is CASSLRVNTEAFF. CDR3 nucleotide sequence: TGTGCCAGCAGCTTGCGGGTGAACACTGAAGCTTTCTTT.

For this clonotype: A single base separates this from a much larger clone, so it may be a read error. This chain connects TRBV25-1 to TRBJ1-6; D remains unclear. The V gene lost 6 bases and the J gene lost 7 bases, with 13 bases spanning the gap. This CDR3 region has 14 residues. Germline assignment: CDR1 MGHDK and CDR2 SYGVNS. The CDR3 bases are TGTGCCAGCAGGTGGTTAGGCACCAATTCACCCCTCCACTTT. This translates into CASRWLGTNSPLHF. The full variable domain, in which reference TRBV25-1 and TRBJ1-6 provide the parts outside the CDR3, is EADIYQTPRYLVIGTGKKITLECSQTMGHDKMYWYQQDPGMELHLIHYSYGVNSTEKGDLSSESTVSRIRTEHFPLTLESARPSHTSQYLCASRWLGTNSPLHFGNGTRLTVT.

The chain joins TRBV20-1 to TRBJ2-7, with TRBD2 matching 10 bases. From germline, CDR1 is DFQATT and CDR2 SNEGSKA (reference sequence). The CDR3 spans 13 residues. V gave up 3 bases and J gave up 5 bases; unmatched junction bases: 4. CDR3 sequence reads: CSASGLAGDEQYF. Here the CDR3 DNA reads TGCAGTGCTAGTGGCCTAGCGGGAGACGAGCAGTACTTC.

This clonotype appeared a few times. The chain links TRBV7-8 to TRBJ2-2, with TRBD1 as a possible D gene (5 bases). The germline CDR1 and CDR2 sequences are SGHVS and FQNEAQ. The CDR3 contains 16 residues. Trimming removed 2 bases from V and 1 base from J, with 11 bases in between. DNA of the CDR3: TGTGCCAGCAGCTTACGTGGTCAGGGGAACACCGGGGAGCTGTTTTTT. This translates into CASSLRGQGNTGELFF.

The rearrangement links TRBV7-9 to TRBJ2-6; 8 bases fit TRBD1. The CDR3 spans 20 residues. The V and J ends lost 0 bases and 6 bases, in that order; junction bases with no gene match: 16. CDR1 and CDR2 from the germline V gene are SEHNR and FQNEAQ (reference sequence). The CDR3 here is CASSLAGSVRGQGAANVLTF. DNA for the CDR3: TGTGCCAGCAGCTTAGCGGGTAGTGTACGTGGACAGGGTGCGGCCAACGTCCTGACTTTC.

The sample holds one count of this clonotype. A much more abundant neighbour one base away suggests this may be a read error. The chain employs TRBV7-2 and TRBJ2-5; the D is unclear. The CDR3 has 13 residues. Germline V gene lookup returns CDR1 SGHTA and CDR2 FQGNSA. Deletions cut 1 base from V and 5 bases from J, with 8 bases between. In DNA form, the CDR3 reads TGTGCCAGCAGCTTAGAATGGGCGGAGACCCAGTACTTC. Its protein product is CASSLEWAETQYF. The whole variable domain, filled in from reference TRBV7-2 and TRBJ2-5, reads GAGVSQSPSNKVTEKGKDVELRCDPISGHTALYWYRQSLGQGLEFLIYFQGNSAPDKSGLPSDRFSAERTGGSVSTLTIQRTQQEDSAVYLCASSLEWAETQYFGPGTRLLVL.

This clonotype was detected many times. The J gene is TRBJ2-5, the V gene TRBV5-1, with 7 bases matching TRBD2. This CDR3 has 17 residues. Germline V gene data show CDR1 as SGHRS and CDR2 as YFSETQ. With 3 bases clipped from V and 5 bases from J, the junction kept 16 bases outside the gene matches. The CDR3, as DNA: TGCGCCAGCAGCTCGTCGTTAGCGGGCCCTTCACAGGAGACCCAGTACTTC. As protein: CASSSSLAGPSQETQYF.

At least ten counts were recorded for this clonotype. CDR3 DNA: TGCGCCAGCAGCGTTGGAGGCACAGATACGCAGTATTTT. Translating gives CASSVGGTDTQYF. The gene calls are TRBV5-1 and TRBJ2-3, with D uncertain. The CDR3 sequence is 13 residues long. Trimming shortened V by 4 bases and J by 1 base, and 7 bases separated the two germline ends. From germline, CDR1 is SGHRS and CDR2 YFSETQ. Together with reference TRBV5-1 and TRBJ2-3, the CDR3 gives the full variable domain: KAGVTQTPRYLIKTRGQQVTLSCSPISGHRSVSWYQQTPGQGLQFLFEYFSETQRNKGNFPGRFSGRQFSNSRSEMNVSTLELGDSALYLCASSVGGTDTQYFGPGTRLTVL.

This clonotype was seen more than once but under ten times. This chain joins TRBV3-1 and TRBJ2-1, with D maybe TRBD1 (6 bases). CDR1 and CDR2 (germline): LGHDT, YNNKEL (reference sequence). The CDR3 length is 12 residues. The V gene lost 4 bases and the J gene lost 15 bases, with 16 bases spanning the gap. The CDR3 loop reads CASSLGSGVRFF. CDR3 coding DNA: TGTGCCAGCAGCCTGGGATCAGGGGTGCGGTTCTTC.

This chain joins TRBV20-1 and TRBJ2-7; D not resolved. The CDR3 sequence is 11 residues long. CDR1 is DFQATT and CDR2 is SNEGSKA in the germline V gene (reference sequence). Trimming shortened V by 6 bases and J by 3 bases, and 9 bases separated the two germline ends. The CDR3 bases are TGCAGTGCCCCCGCTGGCTACGAGCAGTACTTC. Its translation is CSAPAGYEQYF.

The V and J genes are TRBV5-4 and TRBJ2-3; D unresolved. With 4 bases removed from V and 5 bases from J, the gap between germline ends came to 14 bases. CDR1 is SGHNT, CDR2 YYREEE, per germline (reference sequence). This CDR3 contains 14 residues. Written as DNA, the CDR3 is TGTGCCAGCAGCGCAGAGGTTTCGGGAGATACGCAGTATTTT. This translates into CASSAEVSGDTQYF.

In this sample, this clonotype turned up many times. The genes are TRBV7-2 and TRBJ2-1, with 14 bases matching TRBD2. Germline V gene data show CDR1 as SGHTA and CDR2 as FQGNSA. The trim removed 5 bases at V and 7 bases at J, leaving 4 bases unmatched. CDR3 size: 15 residues. The CDR3 is CASSQGLAGENEQFF. The CDR3 DNA reads TGTGCCAGCAGCCAGGGACTAGCGGGGGAAAATGAGCAGTTCTTC.

The table lists this clonotype with many counts. The chain is built from TRBV6-1 and TRBJ2-7; D might be TRBD2 (5 bases). Germline lookup yields CDR1 MNHNS and CDR2 SASEGT. The V end was cut by 2 bases, the J end by 8 bases, with 10 bases between. The CDR3 has 12 residues. For the CDR3, the DNA is TGTGCCAGCAGTGAACCGGGAAACAAGCAGTACTTC. Translating gives CASSEPGNKQYF.

The table lists this clonotype with a few counts. The chain is built from TRBV7-9 and TRBJ1-4; D not certain. Trimming removed 5 bases from V and 7 bases from J, with 8 bases in between. There are 12 residues in the CDR3. Per the germline V gene, CDR1 is SEHNR and CDR2 is FQNEAQ (reference sequence). The CDR3 loop reads CASSRTSEKLFF. For the CDR3, the DNA is TGTGCCAGCAGCAGGACCTCTGAAAAACTGTTTTTT.

With regard to this clonotype: Mismatch with germline at one junction end may stem from a read error. The chain recombines TRBV7-7 with TRBJ2-2; no clear D. CDR1 is SSHAT and CDR2 is FNYEAQ in the germline V gene (reference sequence). There are 12 residues in the CDR3. The CDR3 spells CASSLRTGELFF. The DNA of the CDR3 is TGTGCTAGCAGCCTCAGGACCGGGGAGCTGTTTTTT.

Only a few counts were recorded for this clonotype. V usage is TRBV2 and J usage is TRBJ2-7, with D perhaps matching TRBD1 (6 bases). The ends were cut back, 3 bases at V and 3 bases at J, with 6 bases in the middle. The CDR3 is made up of 12 amino acids. Germline CDR1 is SNHLY and CDR2 is FYNNEI. CDR3 DNA sequence: TGTGCCAGCAGTGACAGGGGCTACGAGCAGTACTTC. Protein product: CASSDRGYEQYF. Full variable domain (missing parts from reference TRBV2 and TRBJ2-7): EPEVTQTPSHQVTQMGQEVILRCVPISNHLYFYWYRQILGQKVEFLVSFYNNEISEKSEIFDDQFSVERPDGSNFTLKIRSTKLEDSAMYFCASSDRGYEQYFGPGTRLTVT.

Note on this clonotype: This may come from a read error, since a much larger clone is one base off. CDR3 sequence: CVSSPLGTGIADTQYF. The CDR3 coding sequence is TGTGTCAGCAGCCCCCTTGGGACAGGGATTGCAGATACGCAGTATTTT. The rearrangement links TRBV9 to TRBJ2-3; 9 bases fit TRBD1. CDR3 length: 16 residues. CDR1 is SGDLS and CDR2 is YYNGEE in the germline V gene. The full variable domain, completed using reference TRBV9 and TRBJ2-3, is DSGVTQTPKHLITATGQRVTLRCSPRSGDLSVYWYQQSLDQGLQFLIQYYNGEERAKGNILERFSAQQFPDLHSELNLSSLELGDSALYFCVSSPLGTGIADTQYFGPGTRLTVL.

To note about this clonotype: Since a much larger clone is just one base distant, this may be a read error. V gene TRBV20-1 combines with J gene TRBJ2-1, with 8 nucleotides matching TRBD1. Germline assignment: CDR1 DFQATT and CDR2 SNEGSKA (reference sequence). With V trimmed by 5 bases and J by 9 bases, 12 bases remained unmatched. This CDR3 spans 14 amino acids. CDR3 protein: CSAPPMDRVAEQFF. The DNA for the CDR3 is TGCAGTGCTCCTCCCATGGACAGGGTCGCTGAGCAGTTCTTC.

The CDR3 region is CASSLLGTGGGDTF. CDR3 nucleotides: TGTGCCAGCTCACTACTCGGGACAGGAGGGGGCGACACCTTC. The rearrangement links TRBV18 to TRBJ1-2; 8 bases are a match to TRBD1. After removal of 4 bases from V and 12 bases from J, the junction contained 13 bases not matched to a gene. This CDR3 is 14 amino acids long. Germline assignment: CDR1 KGHSH and CDR2 LQKENI.

This clonotype has a count of ten or more. The chain uses TRBV20-1 and TRBJ2-7; 9 bases are a match to TRBD2. CDR3 length: 14 amino acids. The V and J ends lost 4 bases and 6 bases, in that order; junction bases with no gene match: 10. Germline CDR1 reads DFQATT; CDR2 reads SNEGSKA (reference sequence). The CDR3 loop reads CSAMTSGWGPEQYF. For the CDR3, the DNA is TGCAGTGCTATGACTAGCGGATGGGGACCCGAGCAGTACTTC.

This clonotype counts as medium-sized. This chain connects TRBV30 to TRBJ2-3; D unclear. The CDR3 is made up of 12 amino acids. With 5 bases removed from V and 0 bases from J, the gap between germline ends came to 6 bases. Germline CDR1 reads GTSNPN; CDR2 reads SVGIG (reference sequence). The CDR3: CAWGISTDTQYF. As DNA, the CDR3 is TGTGCCTGGGGCATTAGCACAGATACGCAGTATTTT.

This clonotype was recorded a few times. A clone one base away is much larger, so this may be a read error. The CDR3 DNA reads TGCAGCGCTTATGGCGGGACGGGCGGGGAGCGGTTTTTT. Translation: CSAYGGTGGERFF. The V gene is TRBV29-1, the J gene TRBJ2-2; TRBD2 might be the D (6 bases). CDR1 and CDR2 from the germline V gene are SQVTM and ANQGSEA. The CDR3 sequence is 13 residues long.

In DNA, the CDR3 is TGTGCCAGCAGTTTAAGCGGGAGTGGTACCTACGAGCAGTACTTC. Amino acid sequence: CASSLSGSGTYEQYF. V and J are TRBV12-3 or TRBV12-4 and TRBJ2-7, with 8 positions matching TRBD2. Losses at the gene ends were 2 bases for V and 2 bases for J; bases not matched to a gene: 5. There are 15 residues in the CDR3.